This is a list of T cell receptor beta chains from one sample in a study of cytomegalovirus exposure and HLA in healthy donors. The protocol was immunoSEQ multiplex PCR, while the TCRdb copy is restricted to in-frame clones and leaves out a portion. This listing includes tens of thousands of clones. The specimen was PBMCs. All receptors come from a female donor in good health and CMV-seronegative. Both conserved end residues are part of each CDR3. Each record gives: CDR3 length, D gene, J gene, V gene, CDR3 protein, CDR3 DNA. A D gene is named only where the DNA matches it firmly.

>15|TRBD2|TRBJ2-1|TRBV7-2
CASSQTSGGANEQFF
TGTGCCAGCAGCCAGACTAGCGGGGGGGCAAATGAGCAGTTCTTC
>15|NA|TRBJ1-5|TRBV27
CASSLLRGGDQPQHF
TGTGCCAGCAGTCTCCTCCGGGGGGGAGATCAGCCCCAGCATTTT
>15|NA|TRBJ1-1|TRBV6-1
CASSRTGAMNTEAFF
TGTGCCAGCAGTCGCACGGGAGCCATGAACACTGAAGCTTTCTTT
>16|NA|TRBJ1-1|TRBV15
CATRGGRVGRDTEAFF
TGTGCCACCAGAGGGGGGCGGGTGGGGAGGGACACTGAAGCTTTCTTT
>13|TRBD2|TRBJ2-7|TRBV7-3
CASSAGGPYEQYF
TGTGCCAGCAGCGCGGGGGGGCCCTACGAGCAGTACTTC
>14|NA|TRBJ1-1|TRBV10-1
CASSESGPNTEAFF
TGCGCCAGCAGTGAGTCGGGGCCGAACACTGAAGCTTTCTTT
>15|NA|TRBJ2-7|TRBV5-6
CASSLSRGTPYEQYF
TGTGCCAGCAGCTTGAGCCGGGGGACCCCCTACGAGCAGTACTTC
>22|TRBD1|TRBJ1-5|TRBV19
CASSLSLSGTGGVLNSNQPQHF
TGTGCCAGTAGTCTCAGCCTTTCCGGGACAGGGGGCGTCTTGAATAGCAATCAGCCCCAGCATTTT
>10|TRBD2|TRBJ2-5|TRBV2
CASGGGTQYF
TGTGCCAGCGGGGGGGGGACCCAGTACTTC
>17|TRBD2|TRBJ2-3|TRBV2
CASIMNLAGVGTDTQYF
TGTGCCAGCATTATGAACCTAGCGGGGGTGGGCACAGATACGCAGTATTTT
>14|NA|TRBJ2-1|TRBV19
CASSHRGLPNEQFF
TGTGCCAGTAGCCACCGGGGTTTGCCAAATGAGCAGTTCTTC
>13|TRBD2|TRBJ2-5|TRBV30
CASQLADWETQYF
TGTGCCTCTCAACTAGCGGATTGGGAGACCCAGTACTTC
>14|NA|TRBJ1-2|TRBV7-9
CASSFGTSNYGYTF
TGTGCCAGCAGCTTCGGGACATCTAACTATGGCTACACCTTC
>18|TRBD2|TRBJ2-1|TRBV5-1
CASSWGTSGRVLHNEQFF
TGCGCCAGCAGCTGGGGGACTAGCGGGAGGGTACTTCACAATGAGCAGTTCTTC
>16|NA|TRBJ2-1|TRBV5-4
CASSPPNPGAHNEQFF
TGTGCCAGCAGTCCCCCCAATCCGGGAGCCCACAATGAGCAGTTCTTC
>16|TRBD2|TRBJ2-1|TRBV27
CASSLFAGVRRNEQFF
TGTGCCAGCAGTTTATTCGCGGGAGTAAGACGGAATGAGCAGTTCTTC
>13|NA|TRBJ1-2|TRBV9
CASSETVNYGYTF
TGTGCCAGCAGCGAGACAGTAAACTATGGCTACACCTTC
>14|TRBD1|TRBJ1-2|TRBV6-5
CASRPTGGVYGYTF
TGTGCCAGCAGACCTACAGGGGGCGTCTATGGCTACACCTTC
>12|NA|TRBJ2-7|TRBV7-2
CASSLDLREQYF
TGTGCCAGCAGCTTAGATCTTCGCGAGCAGTACTTC
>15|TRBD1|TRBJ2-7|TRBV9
CASSSDGTAAYEQYF
TGTGCCAGCAGCTCAGACGGGACAGCAGCCTACGAGCAGTACTTC
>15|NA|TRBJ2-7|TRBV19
CASSGSLDYPYEQYF
TGTGCCAGTAGTGGTTCCCTCGACTATCCCTACGAGCAGTACTTC
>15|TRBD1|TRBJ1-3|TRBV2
CASRSARDSGNTIYF
TGTGCCAGCAGGAGTGCCCGGGACAGTGGAAACACCATATATTTT
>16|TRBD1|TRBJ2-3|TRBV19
CASSRRQGLSTDTQYF
TGTGCCAGTAGTCGAAGACAGGGGCTATCCACAGATACGCAGTATTTT
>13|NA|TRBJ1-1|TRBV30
CAWSPGLEGVAFF
TGTGCCTGGAGTCCCGGACTGGAAGGCGTAGCTTTCTTT
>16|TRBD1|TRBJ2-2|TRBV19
CASSKRRAGGTGELFF
TGTGCCAGTAGCAAACGGAGAGCAGGGGGCACCGGGGAGCTGTTTTTT
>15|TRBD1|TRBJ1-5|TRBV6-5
CASSYGTGDNQPQHF
TGTGCCAGCAGTTACGGGACAGGGGACAATCAGCCCCAGCATTTT
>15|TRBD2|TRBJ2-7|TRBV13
CASSLLAGVIYEQYF
TGTGCCAGCAGCTTACTAGCGGGGGTGATCTACGAGCAGTACTTC
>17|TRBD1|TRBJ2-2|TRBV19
CASSIQTGGINTGELFF
TGTGCCAGTAGTATTCAAACAGGGGGTATAAACACCGGGGAGCTGTTTTTT
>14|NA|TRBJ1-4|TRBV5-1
CASSLRSTNEKLFF
TGCGCCAGCAGCTTGCGGTCAACTAATGAAAAACTGTTTTTT
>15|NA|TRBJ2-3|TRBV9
CASSVEGLATDTQYF
TGTGCCAGCAGCGTAGAGGGGCTTGCCACAGATACGCAGTATTTT
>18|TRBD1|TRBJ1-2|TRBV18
CASSLTSKGAEYPYGYTF
TGTGCCAGCTCACTGACGTCGAAGGGGGCCGAATACCCCTATGGCTACACCTTC
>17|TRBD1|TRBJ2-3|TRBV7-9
CASSFTPGQGVTDTQYF
TGTGCCAGCAGCTTCACTCCGGGACAGGGGGTGACAGATACGCAGTATTTT
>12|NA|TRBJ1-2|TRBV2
CASSELQGWSTF
TGTGCCAGCAGTGAGTTACAGGGTTGGTCCACCTTC
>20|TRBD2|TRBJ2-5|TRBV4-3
CASSQDPLLSGGWQPETQYF
TGCGCCAGCAGCCAAGATCCGCTATTAAGCGGGGGGTGGCAGCCAGAGACCCAGTACTTC
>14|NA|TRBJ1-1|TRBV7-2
CASSFYRSNTEAFF
TGTGCCAGCAGCTTCTACAGGAGTAACACTGAAGCTTTCTTT
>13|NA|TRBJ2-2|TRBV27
CASSLFGPGELFF
TGTGCCAGCAGTTTATTCGGTCCCGGGGAGCTGTTTTTT
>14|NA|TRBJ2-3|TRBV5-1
CASSPVGGPDTQYF
TGCGCCAGCAGCCCCGTCGGGGGGCCAGATACGCAGTATTTT
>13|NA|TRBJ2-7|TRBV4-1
CASSQDWRGGEYF
TGCGCCAGCAGCCAAGACTGGCGGGGTGGGGAGTACTTC
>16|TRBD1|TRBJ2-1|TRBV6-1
CASSDHRDSSYNEQFF
TGTGCCAGCAGTGATCACAGGGACAGCTCCTACAATGAGCAGTTCTTC
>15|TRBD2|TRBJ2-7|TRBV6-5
CASRKPGLAGEGQYF
TGTGCCAGCAGAAAGCCGGGACTAGCGGGAGAGGGGCAGTACTTC
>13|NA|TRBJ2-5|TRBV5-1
CASSLEGGGTQYF
TGCGCCAGCAGCTTGGAGGGAGGTGGGACCCAGTACTTC
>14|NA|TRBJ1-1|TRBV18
CASSPLRADTEAFF
TGTGCCAGCTCACCACTCAGAGCGGACACTGAAGCTTTCTTT
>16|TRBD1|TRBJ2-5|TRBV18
CASSQSSGGGGETQYF
TGTGCCAGCTCACAATCCTCAGGGGGCGGTGGAGAGACCCAGTACTTC
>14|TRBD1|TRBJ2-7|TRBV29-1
CSARKPDRDYEQYF
TGCAGCGCCCGAAAACCGGACAGGGACTACGAGCAGTACTTC